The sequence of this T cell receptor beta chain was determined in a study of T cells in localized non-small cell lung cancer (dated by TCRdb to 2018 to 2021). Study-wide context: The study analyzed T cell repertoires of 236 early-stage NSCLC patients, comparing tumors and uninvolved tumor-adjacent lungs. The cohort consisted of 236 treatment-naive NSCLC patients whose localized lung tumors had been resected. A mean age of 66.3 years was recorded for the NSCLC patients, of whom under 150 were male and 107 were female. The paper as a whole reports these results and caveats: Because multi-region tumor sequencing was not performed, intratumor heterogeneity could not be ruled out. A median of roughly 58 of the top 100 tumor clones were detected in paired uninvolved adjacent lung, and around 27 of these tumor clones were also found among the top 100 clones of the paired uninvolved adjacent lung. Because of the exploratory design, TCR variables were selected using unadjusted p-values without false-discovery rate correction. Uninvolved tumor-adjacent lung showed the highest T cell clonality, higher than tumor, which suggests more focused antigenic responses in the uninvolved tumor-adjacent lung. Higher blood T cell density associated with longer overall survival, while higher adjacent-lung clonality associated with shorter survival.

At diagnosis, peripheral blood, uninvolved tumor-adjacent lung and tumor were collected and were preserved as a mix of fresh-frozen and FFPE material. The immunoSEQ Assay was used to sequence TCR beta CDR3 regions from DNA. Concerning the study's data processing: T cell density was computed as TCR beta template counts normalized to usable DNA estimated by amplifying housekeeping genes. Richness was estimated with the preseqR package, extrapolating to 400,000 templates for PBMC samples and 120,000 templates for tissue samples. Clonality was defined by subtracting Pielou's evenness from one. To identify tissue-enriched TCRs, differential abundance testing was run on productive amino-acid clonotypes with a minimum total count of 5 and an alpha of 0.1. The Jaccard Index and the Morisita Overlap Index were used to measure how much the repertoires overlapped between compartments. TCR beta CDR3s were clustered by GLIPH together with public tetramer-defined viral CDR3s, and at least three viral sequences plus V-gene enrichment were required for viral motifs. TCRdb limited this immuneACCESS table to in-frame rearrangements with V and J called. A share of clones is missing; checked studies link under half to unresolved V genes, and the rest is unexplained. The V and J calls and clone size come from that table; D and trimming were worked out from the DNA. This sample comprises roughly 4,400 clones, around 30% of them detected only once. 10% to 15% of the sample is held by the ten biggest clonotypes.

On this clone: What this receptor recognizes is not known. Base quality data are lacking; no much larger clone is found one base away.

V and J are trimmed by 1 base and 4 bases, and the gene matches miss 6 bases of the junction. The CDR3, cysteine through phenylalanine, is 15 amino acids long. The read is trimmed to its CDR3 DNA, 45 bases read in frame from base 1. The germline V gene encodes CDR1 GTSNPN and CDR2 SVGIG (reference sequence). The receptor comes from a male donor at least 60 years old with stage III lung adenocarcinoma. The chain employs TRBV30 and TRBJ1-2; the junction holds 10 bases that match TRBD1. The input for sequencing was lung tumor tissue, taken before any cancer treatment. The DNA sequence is TGTGCCTGGAGTGGACAGGGGGCGTACGCCTATGGCTACACCTTC. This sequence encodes CAWSGQGAYAYGYTF.